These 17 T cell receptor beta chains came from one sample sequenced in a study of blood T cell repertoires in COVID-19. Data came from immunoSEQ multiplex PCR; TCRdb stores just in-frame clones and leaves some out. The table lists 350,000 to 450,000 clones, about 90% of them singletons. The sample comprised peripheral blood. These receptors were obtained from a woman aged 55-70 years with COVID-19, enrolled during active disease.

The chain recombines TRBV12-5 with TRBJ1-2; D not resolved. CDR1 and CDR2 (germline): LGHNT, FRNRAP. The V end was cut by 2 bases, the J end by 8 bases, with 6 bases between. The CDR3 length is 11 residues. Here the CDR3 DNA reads TGTGCTAGTGGTTTGCATGGCGGCTACACCTTC. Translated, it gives CASGLHGGYTF. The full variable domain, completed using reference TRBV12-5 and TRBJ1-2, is DARVTQTPRHKVTEMGQEVTMRCQPILGHNTVFWYRQTMMQGLELLAYFRNRAPLDDSGMPKDRFSAEMPDATLATLKIQPSEPRDSAVYFCASGLHGGYTFGSGTRLTVV.

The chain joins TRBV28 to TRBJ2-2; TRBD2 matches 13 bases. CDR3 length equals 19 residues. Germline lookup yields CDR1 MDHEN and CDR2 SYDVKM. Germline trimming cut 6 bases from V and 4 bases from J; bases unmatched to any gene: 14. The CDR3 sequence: CASSLPRLAGGTGTGELFF. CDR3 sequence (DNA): TGTGCCAGCAGCCTACCCCGACTAGCGGGGGGTACGGGCACCGGGGAGCTGTTTTTT.

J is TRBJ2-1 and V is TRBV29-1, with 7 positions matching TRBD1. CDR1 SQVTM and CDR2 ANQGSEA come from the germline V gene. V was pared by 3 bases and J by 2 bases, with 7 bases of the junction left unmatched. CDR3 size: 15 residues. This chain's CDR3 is CSVDSGQNPYNEQFF. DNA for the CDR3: TGCAGCGTTGATTCGGGACAGAATCCCTACAATGAGCAGTTCTTC.

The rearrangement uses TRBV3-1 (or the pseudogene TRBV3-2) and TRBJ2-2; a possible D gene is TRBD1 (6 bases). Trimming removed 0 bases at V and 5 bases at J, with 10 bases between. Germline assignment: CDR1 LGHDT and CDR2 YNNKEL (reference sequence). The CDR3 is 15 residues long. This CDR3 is CASSQEGAITGELFF. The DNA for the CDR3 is TGTGCCAGCAGCCAAGAGGGGGCGATAACCGGGGAGCTGTTTTTT.

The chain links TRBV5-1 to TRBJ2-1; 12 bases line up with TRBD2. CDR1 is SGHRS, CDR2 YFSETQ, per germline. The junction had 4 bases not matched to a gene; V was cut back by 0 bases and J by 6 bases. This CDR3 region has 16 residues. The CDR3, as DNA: TGCGCCAGCAGCTTGGGCCTAGCGGGGGGGCCCAATGAGCAGTTCTTC. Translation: CASSLGLAGGPNEQFF.

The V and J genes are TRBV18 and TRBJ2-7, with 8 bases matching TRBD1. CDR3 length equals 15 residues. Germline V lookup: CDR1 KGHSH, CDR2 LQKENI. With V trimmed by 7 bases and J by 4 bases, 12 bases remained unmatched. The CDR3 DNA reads TGTGCCAGCTTAGCGCAGGGGGCGGCGGGGTACGAGCAGTACTTC. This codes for CASLAQGAAGYEQYF.

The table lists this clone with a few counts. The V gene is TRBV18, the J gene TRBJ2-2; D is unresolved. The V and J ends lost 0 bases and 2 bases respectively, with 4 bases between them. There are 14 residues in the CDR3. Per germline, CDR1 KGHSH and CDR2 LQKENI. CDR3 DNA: TGTGCCAGCTCACCACCGAGAAACACCGGGGAGCTGTTTTTT. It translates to CASSPPRNTGELFF. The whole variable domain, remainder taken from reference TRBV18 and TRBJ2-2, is NAGVMQNPRHLVRRRGQEARLRCSPMKGHSHVYWYRQLPEEGLKFMVYLQKENIIDESGMPKERFSAEFPKEGPSILRIQQVVRGDSAAYFCASSPPRNTGELFFGEGSRLTVL.

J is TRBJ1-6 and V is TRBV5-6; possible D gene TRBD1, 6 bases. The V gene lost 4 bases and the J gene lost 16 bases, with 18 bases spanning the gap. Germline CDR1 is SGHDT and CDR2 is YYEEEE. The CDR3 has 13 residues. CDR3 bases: TGTGCCAGCAGCAAGGACAGATTTTCCCCGCTCCACTTT. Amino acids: CASSKDRFSPLHF.

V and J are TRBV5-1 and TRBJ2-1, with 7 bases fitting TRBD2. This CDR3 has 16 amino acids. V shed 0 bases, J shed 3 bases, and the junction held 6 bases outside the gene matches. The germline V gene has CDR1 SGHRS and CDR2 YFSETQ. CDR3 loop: CASSLGGGNYYNEQFF. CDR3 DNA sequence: TGCGCCAGCAGCTTGGGGGGAGGGAATTACTACAATGAGCAGTTCTTC.

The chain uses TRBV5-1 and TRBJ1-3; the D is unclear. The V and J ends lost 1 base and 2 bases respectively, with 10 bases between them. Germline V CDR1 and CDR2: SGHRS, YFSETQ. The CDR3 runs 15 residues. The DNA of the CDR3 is TGCGCCAGCAGCTTGAAACTCGAACCTGGAAACACCATATATTTT. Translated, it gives CASSLKLEPGNTIYF.

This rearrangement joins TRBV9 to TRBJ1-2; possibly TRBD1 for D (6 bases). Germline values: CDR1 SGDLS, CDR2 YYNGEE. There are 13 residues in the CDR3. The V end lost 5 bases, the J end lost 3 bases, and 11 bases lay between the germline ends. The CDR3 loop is CASRTPGDYGYTF. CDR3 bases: TGTGCCAGCAGGACCCCAGGGGACTATGGCTACACCTTC.

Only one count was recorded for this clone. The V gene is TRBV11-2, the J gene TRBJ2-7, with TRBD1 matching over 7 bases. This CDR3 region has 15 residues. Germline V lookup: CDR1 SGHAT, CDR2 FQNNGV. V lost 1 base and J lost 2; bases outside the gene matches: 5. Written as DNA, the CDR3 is TGTGCCAGCAGCTTAGTGAGGGGGCGTACCTACGAGCAGTACTTC. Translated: CASSLVRGRTYEQYF.

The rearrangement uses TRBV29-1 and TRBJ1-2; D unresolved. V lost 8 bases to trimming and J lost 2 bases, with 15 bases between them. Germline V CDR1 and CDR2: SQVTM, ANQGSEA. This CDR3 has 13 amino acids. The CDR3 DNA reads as TGCAGCACGAGGGAGGCAGCCAACTATGGCTACACCTTC. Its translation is CSTREAANYGYTF.

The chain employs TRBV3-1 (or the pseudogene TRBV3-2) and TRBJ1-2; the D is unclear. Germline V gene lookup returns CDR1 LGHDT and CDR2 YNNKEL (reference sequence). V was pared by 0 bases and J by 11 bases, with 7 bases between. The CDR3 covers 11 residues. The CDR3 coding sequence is TGTGCCAGCAGCCAAGATAGAGGGTACACCTTC. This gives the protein CASSQDRGYTF.

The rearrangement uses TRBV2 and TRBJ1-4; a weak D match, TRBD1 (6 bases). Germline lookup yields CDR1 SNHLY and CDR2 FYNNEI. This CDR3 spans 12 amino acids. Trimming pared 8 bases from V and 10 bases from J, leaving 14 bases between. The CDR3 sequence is CASGAGVGKLFF. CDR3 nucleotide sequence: TGTGCCAGCGGGGCAGGGGTGGGAAAACTGTTTTTT.

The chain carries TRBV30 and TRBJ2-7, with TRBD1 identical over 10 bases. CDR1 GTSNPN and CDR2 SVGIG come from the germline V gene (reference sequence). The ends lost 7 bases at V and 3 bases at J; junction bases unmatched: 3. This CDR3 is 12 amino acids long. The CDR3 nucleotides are TGTGCCTCCCGGGACAGGGGCTACGAGCAGTACTTC. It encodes CASRDRGYEQYF.

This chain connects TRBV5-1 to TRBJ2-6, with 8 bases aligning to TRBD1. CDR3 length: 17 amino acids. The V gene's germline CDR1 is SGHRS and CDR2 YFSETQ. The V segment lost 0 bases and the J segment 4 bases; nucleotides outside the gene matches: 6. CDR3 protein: CASSLAQGVFGANVLTF. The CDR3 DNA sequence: TGCGCCAGCAGCTTGGCACAGGGGGTTTTCGGGGCCAACGTCCTGACTTTC.